The clone carrying this T cell receptor (beta chain) was observed a handful of times. Its antigen is still unknown. This record belongs to a study of Graves' ophthalmopathy and Graves' hyperthyroidism. The wider study: No progression to ophthalmopathy over 18 months defined stable hyperthyroidism.

Study-wide findings and caveats: The model flagged ophthalmopathy progression at approximately 70% sensitivity and 72% to 85% specificity. Most expanded clonotypes in thyroid above 0.001 frequency also showed up in blood. Discriminating ophthalmopathy from stable hyperthyroidism, a 13-signature model attained a sensitivity of 85% to 90% and a specificity of about 81%.

The study amplified TCR beta CDR3 regions using RNA transcripts. Scientists carried out first-round RT-PCR using HTBI primers and then a second-round multiplex PCR. TCRdb reprocessed the multiplex PCR reads with MiXCR, giving one entry per CDR3 protein. This sample has more than 1,000,000 distinct CDR3 sequences, with about 40% found just once. CDR1 SGHVS and CDR2 FQNEAQ come from the germline V gene. Between the trimmed V and J ends, which lost 3 bases and 0 bases, there was a span of 12 bases. CDR3 length: 15 amino acids. The chain couples TRBV7-8 to TRBJ2-7; D gene uncertain. This receptor was taken from an adult man with Graves' hyperthyroidism. Material: peripheral blood or thyroid tissue (not recorded which). CDR3: CASSFQASSSYEQYF. CDR3 nucleotides: TGTGCCAGCAGCTTCCAGGCCTCCAGCTCCTACGAGCAGTACTTC.